This is a list of T cell receptor beta chains from one sample in a study of radiotherapy plus CTLA-4 blockade in lung cancer. Clones were read by immunoSEQ multiplex PCR, and TCRdb kept only the in-frame ones, dropping some. Found here are fewer than 85,000 clones, around nine tenths of them singletons; the top ten hold just over 0.85%. The starting material was peripheral blood, obtained from a patient treated with radiotherapy plus ipilimumab. Receptor source: a human donor with non-small cell lung cancer who had stable disease on radiotherapy plus ipilimumab. The CDR3 runs from the conserved cysteine through the conserved F or W. D genes are given only for firm matches. Clone size is shown for a subset of rows, as once, few, many or a class of expanded clone.

TRBJ2-7 - TRBV28 - TGTGCCAGCAGTCCCCAAGGGGGACGGGACGAGCAGTACTTC CASSPQGGRDEQYF
TRBJ2-5 - TRBV20-1 - TGCAGTGCGGCCCGCCAAGAGACCCAGTACTTC CSAARQETQYF
TRBJ2-7 - TRBV18 - TGTGCCAGCTCACCACCGGCAGCACTAACTGCCTACGAGCAGTACTTC CASSPPAALTAYEQYF
TRBJ2-5 - TRBV10-3 TRBD2 TGTGCCATCAGTGCGGGGGGAGAGACCCAGTACTTC CAISAGGETQYF
TRBJ1-2 - TRBV29-1 TRBD1 TGCAGCGTTGAAGTATCCGGACAGGGTAAAAATGGCTACACCTTC CSVEVSGQGKNGYTF
TRBJ2-2 once TRBV9 - TGTGCCAGTACGGGGGCGACCGGGGAGCTGTTTTTT CASTGATGELFF
TRBJ2-3 - TRBV18 TRBD2 TGTGCCAGCTCACCACGGCTAGCGGGGGGTACAGATACGCAGTATTTT CASSPRLAGGTDTQYF
TRBJ2-1 - TRBV5-1 - TGCGCCAGCGCGTTAAAGACTAGCTCCTACAATGAGCAGTTCTTC CASALKTSSYNEQFF
TRBJ2-5 - TRBV5-6 TRBD2 TGTGCCAGCAGCTTGGGGTTAGCGGGACCGGAGACCCAGTACTTC CASSLGLAGPETQYF
TRBJ2-3 - TRBV9 TRBD2 TGTGCCAGCAGCACTAGCGGGTTAGATACGCAGTATTTT CASSTSGLDTQYF
TRBJ2-7 once TRBV7-9 - TGTGCCAGCAGTCCCCCCCGGGTCCCCGCCGCCGAGCAGTACTTC CASSPPRVPAAEQYF
TRBJ2-7 - TRBV11-2 TRBD2 TGTGCCAGCAGCTCCTCGACTAGCGGGAAATATTACGAGCAGTACTTC CASSSSTSGKYYEQYF
TRBJ1-6 - TRBV5-1 TRBD1 TGCGCCAGCAGCACACAGGGGGCGCCCGGAAATTCACCCCTCCACTTT CASSTQGAPGNSPLHF
TRBJ2-5 - TRBV4-1 TRBD2 TGCGCCAGCAGCCAGGGACTAGCGGGGGGGCCGGTATCAGAGACCCAGTACTTC CASSQGLAGGPVSETQYF
TRBJ1-4 few TRBV6-6 TRBD1 TGTGCCAGCACAATGACAGGGAGCACGGAAAAACTGTTTTTT CASTMTGSTEKLFF
TRBJ2-1 - TRBV9 - TGTGCCAGCAGCGAACAGACTGGGGGCTACAATGAGCAGTTCTTC CASSEQTGGYNEQFF